Each of the 5 T cell receptor beta chains below was sequenced from the same sample in a study of T-cell memory formation after mild COVID-19. Each CDR3 protein is one row after TCRdb ran MiXCR on the 5' RACE reads. Here the sample spans under 400,000 distinct CDR3 sequences, under 25% being singletons. Sequencing was performed on PBMCs or a T cell subset sorted from them (not recorded which). The receptors were sampled from an adult woman who had mild COVID-19 (a few samples of this study predate the infection). Cell type and time point are not known.

This clonotype was seen only a few times. J is TRBJ1-1 and V is TRBV7-9; D is ambiguous. Germline V gives CDR1 SEHNR, CDR2 FQNEAQ (reference sequence). The V gene lost 4 bases and the J gene lost 0 bases, with 15 bases spanning the gap. The CDR3 sequence is 16 residues long. The CDR3 sequence is CASSYPQLNMNTEAFF. CDR3 DNA sequence: TGTGCCAGCAGCTATCCTCAGTTGAATATGAACACTGAAGCTTTCTTT.

This clonotype was seen more than once but under ten times. The chain employs TRBV15 and TRBJ2-3, with D uncertain. CDR1 is LNHNV, CDR2 YYDKDF, per germline (reference sequence). CDR3 length: 11 residues. Trimming shortened V by 0 bases and J by 12 bases, and 7 bases separated the two germline ends. In DNA form, the CDR3 reads TGTGCCACCAGCAGAGACTGGGCTCAGTATTTT. Protein: CATSRDWAQYF.

The J gene is TRBJ1-2, the V gene TRBV7-8; TRBD1 might be the D (6 bases). CDR3 length: 15 amino acids. V shed 1 base and J shed 4 bases, with 13 bases lying between them. Per the germline V gene, CDR1 is SGHVS and CDR2 is FQNEAQ. This CDR3 is CASSLVQGVSYGYTF. The CDR3 DNA follows: TGTGCCAGCAGCTTAGTACAGGGTGTAAGCTATGGCTACACCTTC.

Only a few counts were recorded for this clonotype. This rearrangement joins TRBV5-4 to TRBJ2-7; TRBD1 aligns across 8 bases. The J segment lost 3 bases and the V segment lost 2 bases, leaving 7 bases of the junction unmatched. The V gene's germline CDR1 is SGHNT and CDR2 YYREEE (reference sequence). The CDR3 totals 15 residues. Here the CDR3 reads CASSFLPGGYYEQYF. The CDR3 coding sequence is TGTGCCAGCAGCTTTCTTCCAGGGGGCTACTACGAGCAGTACTTC.

This clonotype was detected ten times or more. The rearrangement uses TRBV4-3 and TRBJ2-1; 11 nucleotides match TRBD2. From germline, CDR1 is LGHNA and CDR2 YSLEER. The CDR3 is 17 amino acids. J lost 9 bases, V lost 0 bases, and 10 bases had no gene match. CDR3 DNA: TGCGCCAGCAGCCAAGATAGGGGAACTAGCGGGAGTCTTGAGCAGTTCTTC. Translating gives CASSQDRGTSGSLEQFF.